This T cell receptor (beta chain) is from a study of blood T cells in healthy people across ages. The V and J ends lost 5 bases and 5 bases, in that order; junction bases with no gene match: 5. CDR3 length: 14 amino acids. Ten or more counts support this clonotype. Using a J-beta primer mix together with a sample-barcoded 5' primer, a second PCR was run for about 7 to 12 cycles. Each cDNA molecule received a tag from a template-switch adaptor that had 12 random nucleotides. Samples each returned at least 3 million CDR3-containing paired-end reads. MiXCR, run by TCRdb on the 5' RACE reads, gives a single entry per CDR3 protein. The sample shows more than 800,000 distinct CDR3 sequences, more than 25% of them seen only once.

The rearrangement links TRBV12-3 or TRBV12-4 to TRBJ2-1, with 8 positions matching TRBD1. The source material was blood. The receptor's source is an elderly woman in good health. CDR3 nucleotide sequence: TGTGCCAGCAGTCGGACAGGGACCCACAATGAGCAGTTCTTC. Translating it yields CASSRTGTHNEQFF.